This is a list of T cell receptor beta chains from one sample in a study of human T cells and chemical hapten exposure. In TCRdb, the RACE reads were re-called with MiXCR into one record per CDR3 protein. The sample includes more than 95,000 distinct CDR3 sequences, less than 35% of them seen just once. The sample consisted of whole blood, taken in connection with sensitization to the hapten diphenylcyclopropenone (DPC). The receptor set was obtained from a man between 35 and 55 years old with alopecia areata. Some clones in this sample may be carry-over from other donors' samples. The CDR3 runs from the conserved cysteine through the conserved F or W. Fields, in order: clone size, D gene, J gene, V gene, CDR3 DNA, CDR3 protein. A D gene is named only where the DNA matches it firmly. Where a row states a size, it is once, few, many or the class of an expanded clone; other rows omit it.

clone_size: .
d_call: .
j_call: TRBJ2-7
v_call: TRBV27
cdr3_nt: TGTGCCAGCAGTTCCCAGCTGAACTACGAGCAGTACTTC
cdr3_aa: CASSSQLNYEQYF

clone_size: .
d_call: .
j_call: TRBJ2-3
v_call: TRBV6-1
cdr3_nt: TGTGCCAGCAGTGAGGACAGCACAGATACGCAGTATTTT
cdr3_aa: CASSEDSTDTQYF

clone_size: few
d_call: TRBD2
j_call: TRBJ2-5
v_call: TRBV7-2
cdr3_nt: TGTGCCAGCAGCTCTAGACTAGCGGGATGGGAGACCCAGTACTTC
cdr3_aa: CASSSRLAGWETQYF

clone_size: .
d_call: TRBD2
j_call: TRBJ2-7
v_call: TRBV20-1
cdr3_nt: TGCAGTGCTAGGACGACTAGCGGGAGTTACGAGCAGTACTTC
cdr3_aa: CSARTTSGSYEQYF

clone_size: .
d_call: TRBD1
j_call: TRBJ2-2
v_call: TRBV11-2
cdr3_nt: TGTGCCAGCAGCCACAGGGGGACCCAGGGCGGGGAGCTGTTTTTT
cdr3_aa: CASSHRGTQGGELFF

clone_size: .
d_call: TRBD1
j_call: TRBJ1-3
v_call: TRBV7-2
cdr3_nt: TGTGCCAGCAACATCTACAGGGGCATTGGAAACACCATATATTTT
cdr3_aa: CASNIYRGIGNTIYF

clone_size: .
d_call: TRBD2
j_call: TRBJ2-2
v_call: TRBV15
cdr3_nt: TGTGCCACCAGCAGAGTAGCGGGAGGGCCAACCGGGGAGCTGTTTTTT
cdr3_aa: CATSRVAGGPTGELFF

clone_size: few
d_call: TRBD2
j_call: TRBJ2-3
v_call: TRBV4-2
cdr3_nt: TGTGCCAGCAGCCAAGATCATAATAGCGGGTACACAGATACGCAGTATTTT
cdr3_aa: CASSQDHNSGYTDTQYF

clone_size: .
d_call: .
j_call: TRBJ2-5
v_call: TRBV15
cdr3_nt: TGTGCCACCAGCAGACGGACCCCGCCTCCAGAGACCCAGTACTTC
cdr3_aa: CATSRRTPPPETQYF

clone_size: few
d_call: TRBD2
j_call: TRBJ2-1
v_call: TRBV7-2
cdr3_nt: TGTGCCAGCAGCTTAGACCCCAGCGGGAGGTACAATGAGCAGTTCTTC
cdr3_aa: CASSLDPSGRYNEQFF

clone_size: .
d_call: TRBD2
j_call: TRBJ2-1
v_call: TRBV3-1
cdr3_nt: TGTGCCAGCAGCCCCGGGACTAGCGGGATCTACAATGAGCAGTTCTTC
cdr3_aa: CASSPGTSGIYNEQFF

clone_size: .
d_call: TRBD2
j_call: TRBJ2-3
v_call: TRBV20-1
cdr3_nt: TGCAGTGCTAGAGATCTCGGCGCTAGCGGATATACGCAGTATTTT
cdr3_aa: CSARDLGASGYTQYF

clone_size: few
d_call: TRBD2
j_call: TRBJ2-3
v_call: TRBV12-3/TRBV12-4
cdr3_nt: TGTGCCAGCAGTTTAAGCGGGAGGGCAGATACGCAGTATTTT
cdr3_aa: CASSLSGRADTQYF

clone_size: .
d_call: .
j_call: TRBJ1-1
v_call: TRBV4-1
cdr3_nt: TGCGCCAGCAGCCAAGTCCCGCAGGCCGAGGTTGAAGCTTTCTTT
cdr3_aa: CASSQVPQAEVEAFF

clone_size: few
d_call: TRBD2
j_call: TRBJ2-5
v_call: TRBV20-1
cdr3_nt: TGCAGTGCTAGAGTCACTAGCGGGCTCCAAGAGACCCAGTACTTC
cdr3_aa: CSARVTSGLQETQYF

clone_size: .
d_call: TRBD2
j_call: TRBJ2-3
v_call: TRBV10-3
cdr3_nt: TGTGCCACCTACGGTGCAGCGGGAAGGGCAGATACGCAGTATTTT
cdr3_aa: CATYGAAGRADTQYF

clone_size: few
d_call: .
j_call: TRBJ2-1
v_call: TRBV9
cdr3_nt: TGTGCCAGCAGCGCGGGGGTCTCCTACAATGAGCAGTTCTTC
cdr3_aa: CASSAGVSYNEQFF

clone_size: .
d_call: TRBD1
j_call: TRBJ1-2
v_call: TRBV6-5
cdr3_nt: TGTGCCAGCAGTTACGTGAGACAGGGTGATGGCTACACCTTC
cdr3_aa: CASSYVRQGDGYTF

clone_size: .
d_call: TRBD2
j_call: TRBJ2-5
v_call: TRBV20-1
cdr3_nt: TGCAGTGCTTCTACTCTCTCTCTTAGCGGGAGGGCCGGAGAGACCCAGTACTTC
cdr3_aa: CSASTLSLSGRAGETQYF

clone_size: .
d_call: TRBD1
j_call: TRBJ1-6
v_call: TRBV2
cdr3_nt: TGTGCCAGCAGCCCAGGGGGGTTCTCACCCCTCCACTTT
cdr3_aa: CASSPGGFSPLHF

clone_size: .
d_call: TRBD1
j_call: TRBJ1-1
v_call: TRBV6-5
cdr3_nt: TGTGCCAGCAGTTACTCTATAATGGGACAGCTTAACGCTGAAGCTTTCTTT
cdr3_aa: CASSYSIMGQLNAEAFF

clone_size: .
d_call: .
j_call: TRBJ2-1
v_call: TRBV7-3
cdr3_nt: TGTGCCAGCAGCTTAACGGGGTTTAATGAGCAGTTCTTC
cdr3_aa: CASSLTGFNEQFF

clone_size: .
d_call: .
j_call: TRBJ1-4
v_call: TRBV4-1
cdr3_nt: TGCGCCAGCAGCACGGGGCAGGGCGTTGAAAAACTGTTTTTT
cdr3_aa: CASSTGQGVEKLFF

clone_size: few
d_call: TRBD1
j_call: TRBJ2-1
v_call: TRBV6-5
cdr3_nt: TGTGCCAGCAGTACCGGGACAGGTTTTAGTGAGCAGTTCTTC
cdr3_aa: CASSTGTGFSEQFF

clone_size: many
d_call: .
j_call: TRBJ2-7
v_call: TRBV9
cdr3_nt: TGTGCCAGCAGCGCGACTAGTTCCTACGAGCAGTACTTC
cdr3_aa: CASSATSSYEQYF

clone_size: .
d_call: .
j_call: TRBJ1-1
v_call: TRBV9
cdr3_nt: TGTGCCAGCAGCGTAGAAGCAGCCGTTTCCACTGAAGCTTTCTTT
cdr3_aa: CASSVEAAVSTEAFF

clone_size: .
d_call: TRBD2
j_call: TRBJ2-3
v_call: TRBV5-6
cdr3_nt: TGTGCCAGCAGCTTGCCTGCTAGCGGGAGGGCCCTCGCAGATACGCAGTATTTT
cdr3_aa: CASSLPASGRALADTQYF

clone_size: few
d_call: .
j_call: TRBJ2-5
v_call: TRBV6-6
cdr3_nt: TGTGCCAGCGGCTCCGGGTCCGAAGAGACCCAGTACTTC
cdr3_aa: CASGSGSEETQYF

clone_size: few
d_call: .
j_call: TRBJ2-7
v_call: TRBV7-2
cdr3_nt: TGTGCCAGCAGCTTAGATGTATACGAGCAGTACTTC
cdr3_aa: CASSLDVYEQYF

clone_size: .
d_call: .
j_call: TRBJ2-6
v_call: TRBV21-1
cdr3_nt: TGTGCCAGCAGCGTAGCCGGACATCCCTCCTCTGGGGCCAACGTCCTGACTTTC
cdr3_aa: CASSVAGHPSSGANVLTF

clone_size: .
d_call: TRBD1
j_call: TRBJ1-5
v_call: TRBV12-3/TRBV12-4
cdr3_nt: TGTGCCAGCAGGAAACAGGGGGCGAGCAATCAGCCCCAGCATTTT
cdr3_aa: CASRKQGASNQPQHF

clone_size: .
d_call: TRBD2
j_call: TRBJ2-5
v_call: TRBV7-3
cdr3_nt: TGTGCCAGCAGCCCAAACCCAGGACTAGGAGAGACCCAGTACTTC
cdr3_aa: CASSPNPGLGETQYF

clone_size: few
d_call: .
j_call: TRBJ2-1
v_call: TRBV7-9
cdr3_nt: TGTGCCAGCAGCCGCGCGGAAGGATACGGCTACAATGAGCAGTTCTTC
cdr3_aa: CASSRAEGYGYNEQFF

clone_size: .
d_call: .
j_call: TRBJ2-3
v_call: TRBV7-2
cdr3_nt: TGTGCCAGCAGCCCCAGCCGGACTTCTAGCACAGATACGCAGTATTTT
cdr3_aa: CASSPSRTSSTDTQYF

clone_size: .
d_call: TRBD2
j_call: TRBJ2-3
v_call: TRBV30
cdr3_nt: TGTGCCTGGAGTGTATTCCCAGCGGGAGGCACAGATACGCAGTATTTT
cdr3_aa: CAWSVFPAGGTDTQYF

clone_size: few
d_call: TRBD1
j_call: TRBJ2-1
v_call: TRBV25-1
cdr3_nt: TGTGCCAGCAGAGGGGACAGGGGCCTTTGGGATGAGCAGTTCTTC
cdr3_aa: CASRGDRGLWDEQFF

clone_size: .
d_call: .
j_call: TRBJ2-3
v_call: TRBV4-3
cdr3_nt: TGCGCCAGCAGCCAAGATAACAGGGCGGGAGATACGCAGTATTTT
cdr3_aa: CASSQDNRAGDTQYF

clone_size: .
d_call: TRBD1
j_call: TRBJ1-1
v_call: TRBV12-3/TRBV12-4
cdr3_nt: TGTGCCAGCACAAACAGGGGGCGAGCGAACACTGAAGCTTTCTTT
cdr3_aa: CASTNRGRANTEAFF

clone_size: few
d_call: TRBD1
j_call: TRBJ1-2
v_call: TRBV28
cdr3_nt: TGTGCCAGCACGACAGGGAACTATGGCTACACCTTC
cdr3_aa: CASTTGNYGYTF

clone_size: few
d_call: TRBD1
j_call: TRBJ2-5
v_call: TRBV11-2
cdr3_nt: TGTGCCAGCAGCTTAGACAGGGGGGAGACCCAGTACTTC
cdr3_aa: CASSLDRGETQYF

clone_size: .
d_call: .
j_call: TRBJ2-7
v_call: TRBV7-6
cdr3_nt: TGTGCCAGCAGCTTAGCGGGCGGACAAGCTTACGAGCAGTACTTC
cdr3_aa: CASSLAGGQAYEQYF

clone_size: few
d_call: .
j_call: TRBJ2-7
v_call: TRBV7-2
cdr3_nt: TGTGCCAGCAGCTCCAGCTCCTACGAGCAGTACTTC
cdr3_aa: CASSSSSYEQYF

clone_size: few
d_call: .
j_call: TRBJ1-4
v_call: TRBV6-2/TRBV6-3
cdr3_nt: TGTGCCAGCACCATGAACGACAGGAATGAAAAACTGTTTTTT
cdr3_aa: CASTMNDRNEKLFF

clone_size: .
d_call: .
j_call: TRBJ1-3
v_call: TRBV18
cdr3_nt: TGTGCCAGCTCACCAAAGGGAAACACCATATATTTT
cdr3_aa: CASSPKGNTIYF

clone_size: many
d_call: .
j_call: TRBJ2-1
v_call: TRBV4-3
cdr3_nt: TGCGCCAGCAGCCGGACACTAGGGGAGCAGTTCTTC
cdr3_aa: CASSRTLGEQFF

clone_size: few
d_call: .
j_call: TRBJ2-1
v_call: TRBV30
cdr3_nt: TGTGCCTGGAGTGCCGGGACTCTAAGCTCCTACAATGAGCAGTTCTTC
cdr3_aa: CAWSAGTLSSYNEQFF

clone_size: .
d_call: TRBD2
j_call: TRBJ2-5
v_call: TRBV6-2/TRBV6-3
cdr3_nt: TGTGCCAGCAGGGGACTAGCGGACCAAGAGACCCAGTACTTC
cdr3_aa: CASRGLADQETQYF

clone_size: .
d_call: .
j_call: TRBJ1-2
v_call: TRBV12-5
cdr3_nt: TGTGCTAGTGGTTTGGGGGCACATAGGGTTTATGGCTACACCTTC
cdr3_aa: CASGLGAHRVYGYTF

clone_size: few
d_call: TRBD2
j_call: TRBJ2-7
v_call: TRBV20-1
cdr3_nt: TGCAGTGCTAGAGAGGCTAGCGGGAGCTTGGGGGAGCAGTACTTC
cdr3_aa: CSAREASGSLGEQYF

clone_size: few
d_call: TRBD1
j_call: TRBJ1-5
v_call: TRBV7-8
cdr3_nt: TGTGCCAGCAGCTTAGTTACAGGGGGTGTTCAGCCCCAGCATTTT
cdr3_aa: CASSLVTGGVQPQHF

clone_size: .
d_call: TRBD2
j_call: TRBJ2-5
v_call: TRBV30
cdr3_nt: TGTGCCTGGAGTACGGGGGGTAGCTTGCAGACCCAGTACTTC
cdr3_aa: CAWSTGGSLQTQYF

clone_size: few
d_call: .
j_call: TRBJ2-2
v_call: TRBV7-7
cdr3_nt: TGTGCTAGCAGCCCCCTAGGACTGAACACCGGGGAGCTGTTTTTT
cdr3_aa: CASSPLGLNTGELFF

clone_size: few
d_call: TRBD2
j_call: TRBJ2-1
v_call: TRBV6-5
cdr3_nt: TGTGCCAGCAGTTACCCTACGGCGGTAGCGGGATCGTATGAGCAGTTCTTC
cdr3_aa: CASSYPTAVAGSYEQFF

clone_size: few
d_call: .
j_call: TRBJ2-5
v_call: TRBV6-6
cdr3_nt: TGTGCCAGCAGCCCCGCAGGAGGAGAGACCCAGTACTTC
cdr3_aa: CASSPAGGETQYF

clone_size: few
d_call: TRBD1
j_call: TRBJ1-5
v_call: TRBV20-1
cdr3_nt: TGCAGTGCAACAGACAGGGTCGGGCAGCCCCAGCATTTT
cdr3_aa: CSATDRVGQPQHF